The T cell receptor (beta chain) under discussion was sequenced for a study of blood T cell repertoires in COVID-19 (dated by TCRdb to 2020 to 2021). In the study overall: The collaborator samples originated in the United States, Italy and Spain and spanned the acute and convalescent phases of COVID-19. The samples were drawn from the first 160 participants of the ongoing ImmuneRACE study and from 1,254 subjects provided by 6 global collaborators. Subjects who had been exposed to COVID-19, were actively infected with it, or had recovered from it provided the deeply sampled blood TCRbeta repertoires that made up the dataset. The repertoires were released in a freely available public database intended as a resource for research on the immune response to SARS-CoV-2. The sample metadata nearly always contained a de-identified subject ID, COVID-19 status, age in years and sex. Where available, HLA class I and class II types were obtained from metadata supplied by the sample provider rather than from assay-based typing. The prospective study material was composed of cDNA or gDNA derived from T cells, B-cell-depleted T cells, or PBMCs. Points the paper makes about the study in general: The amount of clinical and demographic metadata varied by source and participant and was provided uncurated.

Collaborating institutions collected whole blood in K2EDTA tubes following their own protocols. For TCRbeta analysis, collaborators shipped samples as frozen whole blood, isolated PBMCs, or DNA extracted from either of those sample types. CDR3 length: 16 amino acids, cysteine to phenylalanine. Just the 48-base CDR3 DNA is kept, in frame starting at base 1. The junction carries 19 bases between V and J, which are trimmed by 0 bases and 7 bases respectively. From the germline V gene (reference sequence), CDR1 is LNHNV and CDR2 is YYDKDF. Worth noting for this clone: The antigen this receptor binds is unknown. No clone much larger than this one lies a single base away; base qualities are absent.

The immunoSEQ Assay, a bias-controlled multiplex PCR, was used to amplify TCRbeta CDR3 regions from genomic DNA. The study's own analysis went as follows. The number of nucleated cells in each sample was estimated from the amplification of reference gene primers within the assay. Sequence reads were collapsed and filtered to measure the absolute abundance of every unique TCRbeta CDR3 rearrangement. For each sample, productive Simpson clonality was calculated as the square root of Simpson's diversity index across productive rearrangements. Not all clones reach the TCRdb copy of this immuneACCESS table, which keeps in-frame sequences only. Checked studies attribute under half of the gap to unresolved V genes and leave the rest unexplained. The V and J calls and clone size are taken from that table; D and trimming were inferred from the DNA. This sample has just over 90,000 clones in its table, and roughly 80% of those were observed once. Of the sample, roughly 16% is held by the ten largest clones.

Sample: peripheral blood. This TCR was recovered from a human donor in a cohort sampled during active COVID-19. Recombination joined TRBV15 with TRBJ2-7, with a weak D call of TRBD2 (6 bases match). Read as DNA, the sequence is TGTGCCACCAGCAGAGATGATACAGGAGGGCTGGGAGAGCAGTACTTC. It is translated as CATSRDDTGGLGEQYF.